The T cell receptor beta chain described here comes from a study of T cells in Graves' hyperthyroidism and ophthalmopathy. This clonotype was counted once. One end of the junction is discordant with germline, which a read error may explain. RNA transcripts served as the template for amplifying TCR beta CDR3 regions. First-round RT-PCR targeting the TCR CDR3 was performed with the HTBI primer set. One entry per CDR3 protein results from TCRdb running MiXCR on the multiplex PCR reads. The data hold about 700,000 distinct CDR3 sequences, with approximately 14% observed a single time. Germline V gene lookup returns CDR1 SGHNT and CDR2 YENEEA. This CDR3 region has 17 residues. Aged 18 to 65, the patients had hyperthyroidism that was newly diagnosed and had lasted under 2 months. Exclusion of patients followed from uncontrolled infection, other autoimmune disease, pregnancy or lactation. Clinical symptoms, serum thyroxine and TRAb, thyroid ultrasound and orbital computed tomography were used for the diagnoses.

The chain combines TRBV11-3 with TRBJ2-1; 10 positions match TRBD2. The source material was blood. The source is a woman younger than 30 with Graves' hyperthyroidism. The CDR3 DNA follows: TGTGCCAGCAGCCCGAGGACTAGCGGTAGCTCCTACAATGAGCAGCTCTTC. Translated: CASSPRTSGSSYNEQLF.